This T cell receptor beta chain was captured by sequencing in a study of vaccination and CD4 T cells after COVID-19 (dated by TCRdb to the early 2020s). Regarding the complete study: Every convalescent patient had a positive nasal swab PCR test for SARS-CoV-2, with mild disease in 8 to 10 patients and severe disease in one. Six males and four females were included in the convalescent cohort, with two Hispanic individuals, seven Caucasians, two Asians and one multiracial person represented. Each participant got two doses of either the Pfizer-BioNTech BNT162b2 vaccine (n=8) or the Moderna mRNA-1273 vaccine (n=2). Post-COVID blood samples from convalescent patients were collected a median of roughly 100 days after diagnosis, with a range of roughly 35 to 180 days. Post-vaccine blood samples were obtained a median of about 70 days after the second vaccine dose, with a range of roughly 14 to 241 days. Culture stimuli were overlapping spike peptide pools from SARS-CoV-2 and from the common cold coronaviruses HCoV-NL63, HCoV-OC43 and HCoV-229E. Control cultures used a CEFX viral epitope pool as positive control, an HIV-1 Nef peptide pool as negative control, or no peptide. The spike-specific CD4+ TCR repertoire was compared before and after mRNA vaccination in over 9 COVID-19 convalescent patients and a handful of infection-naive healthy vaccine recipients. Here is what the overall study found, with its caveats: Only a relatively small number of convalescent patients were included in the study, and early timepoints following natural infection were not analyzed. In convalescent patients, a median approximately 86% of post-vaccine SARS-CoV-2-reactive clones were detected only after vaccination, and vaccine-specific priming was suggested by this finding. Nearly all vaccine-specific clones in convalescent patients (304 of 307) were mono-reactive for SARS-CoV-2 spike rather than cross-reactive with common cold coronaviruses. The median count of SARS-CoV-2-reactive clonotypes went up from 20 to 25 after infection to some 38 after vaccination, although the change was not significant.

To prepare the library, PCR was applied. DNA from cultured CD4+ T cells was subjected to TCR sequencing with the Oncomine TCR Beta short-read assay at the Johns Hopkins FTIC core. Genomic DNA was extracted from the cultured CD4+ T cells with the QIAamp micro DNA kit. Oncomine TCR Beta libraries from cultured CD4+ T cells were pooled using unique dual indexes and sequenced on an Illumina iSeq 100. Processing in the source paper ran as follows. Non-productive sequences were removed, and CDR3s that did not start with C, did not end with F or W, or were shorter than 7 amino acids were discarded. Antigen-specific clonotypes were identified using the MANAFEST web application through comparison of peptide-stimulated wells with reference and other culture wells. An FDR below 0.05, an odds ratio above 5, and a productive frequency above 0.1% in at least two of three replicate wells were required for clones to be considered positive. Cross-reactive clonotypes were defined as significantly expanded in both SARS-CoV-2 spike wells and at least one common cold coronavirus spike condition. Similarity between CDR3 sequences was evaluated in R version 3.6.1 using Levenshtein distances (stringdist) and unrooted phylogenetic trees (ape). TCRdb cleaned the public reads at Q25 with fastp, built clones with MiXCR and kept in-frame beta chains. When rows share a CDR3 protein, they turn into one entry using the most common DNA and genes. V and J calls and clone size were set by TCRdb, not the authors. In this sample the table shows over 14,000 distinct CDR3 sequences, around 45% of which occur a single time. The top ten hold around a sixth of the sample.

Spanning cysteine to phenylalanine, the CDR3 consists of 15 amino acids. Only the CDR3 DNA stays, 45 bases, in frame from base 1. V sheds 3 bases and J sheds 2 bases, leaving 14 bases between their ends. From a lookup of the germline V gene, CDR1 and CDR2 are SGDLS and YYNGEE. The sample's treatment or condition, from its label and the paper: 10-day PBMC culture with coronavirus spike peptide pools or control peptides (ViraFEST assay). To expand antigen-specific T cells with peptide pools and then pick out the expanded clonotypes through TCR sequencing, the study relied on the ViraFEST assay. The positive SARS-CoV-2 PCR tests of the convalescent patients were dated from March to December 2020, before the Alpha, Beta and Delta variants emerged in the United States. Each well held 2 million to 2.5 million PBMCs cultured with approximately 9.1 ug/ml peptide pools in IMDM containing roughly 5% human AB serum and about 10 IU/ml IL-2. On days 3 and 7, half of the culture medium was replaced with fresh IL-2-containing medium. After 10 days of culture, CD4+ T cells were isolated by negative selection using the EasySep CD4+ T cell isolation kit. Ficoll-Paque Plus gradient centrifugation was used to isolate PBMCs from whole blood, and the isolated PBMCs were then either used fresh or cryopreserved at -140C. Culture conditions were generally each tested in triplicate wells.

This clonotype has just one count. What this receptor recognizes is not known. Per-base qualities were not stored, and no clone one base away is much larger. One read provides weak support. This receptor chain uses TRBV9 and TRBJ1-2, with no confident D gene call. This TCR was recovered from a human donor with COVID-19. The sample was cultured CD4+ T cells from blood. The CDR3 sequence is CASSAHRGLNYGYTF. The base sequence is TGTGCCAGCAGCGCTCATCGAGGGTTAAACTATGGCTACACCTTC. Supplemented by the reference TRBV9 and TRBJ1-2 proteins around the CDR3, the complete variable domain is DSGVTQTPKHLITATGQRVTLRCSPRSGDLSVYWYQQSLDQGLQFLIQYYNGEERAKGNILERFSAQQFPDLHSELNLSSLELGDSALYFCASSAHRGLNYGYTFGSGTRLTVV.